Shown below are 14 T cell receptor beta chains from a single sample sequenced in a study of T cells in Graves' hyperthyroidism and ophthalmopathy. Amplified TCR beta CDR3 regions derived from RNA transcripts. Primed by the HTBI set, a first-round RT-PCR was run on the TCR CDR3. TCRdb ran MiXCR on the multiplex PCR reads and lists one entry per CDR3 protein. The sample holds around 700,000 distinct CDR3 sequences; about a third are singletons and the top ten take about a third. The sample comprised blood. Source of these receptors: a woman in her forties with Graves' hyperthyroidism.

This clonotype showed up just a few times. CDR3 in DNA: TGTGCCAGCAGTTTAATGGTGGCAGAAGCTTTCTTT. Its translation is CASSLMVAEAFF. The V call is TRBV12-3 or TRBV12-4, the J call TRBJ1-1; D not resolved. Trimming took off 2 bases at V and 8 bases at J, with 9 bases between the two ends. The CDR3 is 12 amino acids.

J is TRBJ2-7 and V is TRBV25-1; TRBD1 agrees at 9 bases. This CDR3 region has 14 residues. The germline V gene has CDR1 MGHDK and CDR2 SYGVNS. V lost 10 bases to trimming and J lost 3 bases; unmatched junction nucleotides: 10. CDR3 in amino acids: CATVGDREFYEQYF. In DNA, the CDR3 is TGTGCCACCGTAGGGGACAGGGAATTCTACGAGCAGTACTTC.

There are many counts of this clonotype. The chain combines TRBV7-9 with TRBJ2-5, with D perhaps matching TRBD2 (6 bases). V was cut by 6 bases and J by 2 bases, with 13 bases left in between. CDR1 and CDR2 (germline): SEHNR, FQNEAQ (reference sequence). The CDR3 is 14 amino acids. In DNA form, the CDR3 reads TGTGCCAGCAGAATACTAGCCCAGCAAGAGACCCAGTACTTC. As protein: CASRILAQQETQYF. Full variable domain (rest looked up from reference TRBV7-9 and TRBJ2-5): DTGVSQNPRHKITKRGQNVTFRCDPISEHNRLYWYRQTLGQGPEFLTYFQNEAQLEKSRLLSDRFSAERPKGSFSTLEIQRTEQGDSAMYLCASRILAQQETQYFGPGTRLLVL.

This clonotype was seen repeatedly, ten times or more. The V and J genes are TRBV7-2 and TRBJ1-2, with D possibly being TRBD1 (5 bases). Germline loops: CDR1 SGHTA, CDR2 FQGNSA. The length of the CDR3 is 15 residues. The V gene lost 1 base and the J gene lost 6 bases, with 15 bases spanning the gap. The CDR3 loop is CASSLDGAQYDGYTF. CDR3 DNA: TGTGCCAGCAGCTTAGATGGGGCCCAGTATGATGGCTACACCTTC.

This clonotype has a count of ten or more. The chain uses TRBV2 and TRBJ2-2; TRBD2 might be the D (6 bases). In germline, CDR1 is SNHLY, CDR2 FYNNEI. The CDR3 is 15 amino acids. Between the trimmed V and J ends, which lost 3 bases and 0 bases, there was a span of 8 bases. The CDR3 reads CASSDTSPNTGELFF. Written as DNA, the CDR3 is TGTGCCAGCAGTGATACTAGCCCGAACACCGGGGAGCTGTTTTTT.

This clonotype came up many times. The J gene is TRBJ1-1, the V gene TRBV29-1, with a tentative D call TRBD1 (6 bases). CDR3 length: 14 residues. The V gene lost 4 bases and the J gene lost 0 bases, with 12 bases spanning the gap. The germline V gene encodes CDR1 SQVTM and CDR2 ANQGSEA. CDR3 sequence (DNA): TGCAGCGTTGTGGCAGGGGTCATGAACACTGAAGCTTTCTTT. Its translation: CSVVAGVMNTEAFF.

This chain uses TRBV29-1 with TRBJ1-2; possibly TRBD1 for D (6 bases). The CDR3 runs 13 residues. The germline gives CDR1 SQVTM, CDR2 ANQGSEA. V was trimmed by 2 bases and J by 2 bases, leaving 9 bases between them. The CDR3 loop reads CSVERGANYGYTF. Here the CDR3 DNA reads TGCAGCGTTGAACGGGGGGCGAACTATGGCTACACCTTC.

The V gene is TRBV24-1, the J gene TRBJ1-2; no firm D call. Germline loops: CDR1 KGHDR, CDR2 SFDVKD. Trimming removed 1 base at V and 7 bases at J, with 0 bases between. The CDR3 is 10 residues long. CDR3 nucleotide sequence: TGTGCCACCAGTGATTTTGGCTACACCTTC. Translated, it gives CATSDFGYTF.

Concerning this clonotype: Just one base apart from a much larger clone, this may be a read error. No conserved phenylalanine or tryptophan ends this CDR3, so it is likely a read error. The J gene is TRBJ1-1, the V gene TRBV29-1; D is unresolved. Germline lookup yields CDR1 SQVTM and CDR2 ANQGSEA. V shed 5 bases and J shed 1 base, with 8 bases lying between them. CDR3 size: 12 residues. The CDR3 spells CSVHSGNTEAFL. CDR3 bases: TGCAGCGTTCATAGCGGGAACACTGAAGCTTTCCTT.

This clonotype has only a few counts. The chain couples TRBV4-3 to TRBJ2-5; D assignment may be TRBD1 or TRBD2 (5 bases each). CDR3 length equals 15 residues. The V gene's germline CDR1 is LGHNA and CDR2 YSLEER. V lost 4 bases and J lost 4, with 16 bases in between. CDR3 DNA: TGCGCCAGCAGCCGAGATGGGGGAGAGGGAGAGACCCAGTACTTC. Amino acid sequence: CASSRDGGEGETQYF.

This chain connects TRBV9 to TRBJ2-2; D possibly corresponds to TRBD2 (6 bases). The CDR3 totals 17 residues. V dropped 5 bases and J dropped 0 bases, with 17 bases sitting between them. In germline, CDR1 is SGDLS, CDR2 YYNGEE. The CDR3 region is CASSSISGSANTGELFF. CDR3 nucleotide sequence: TGTGCCAGCAGTTCGATTAGCGGCTCCGCGAACACCGGGGAGCTGTTTTTT.

Concerning this clonotype: At one of its ends the junction is not consistent with the germline gene, which may arise from a read error. The chain recombines TRBV7-3 with TRBJ1-6, with D perhaps matching TRBD1 (6 bases). The germline V gene has CDR1 SGHTA and CDR2 FQGTGA. The CDR3 runs to 17 residues. CDR3 in DNA: TGCGCCAGCAGCCTAACGACGGGACAAGCCTATAATTCACCCCTCCACTTT. This gives the protein CASSLTTGQAYNSPLHF.

This clonotype was detected only once. The chain carries TRBV7-2 and TRBJ2-7; the match to TRBD1 covers 10 bases. The trim removed 5 bases at V and 3 bases at J, leaving 10 bases unmatched. The CDR3 runs to 16 residues. Germline CDR1 and CDR2: SGHTA and FQGNSA. DNA for the CDR3: TGTGCCAGCAGCAACCGGGTTCGGACAGGGGGCTACGAGCAGTACTTC. The encoded protein is CASSNRVRTGGYEQYF.

The chain employs TRBV2 and TRBJ1-5, with 10 bases matching TRBD1. V lost 5 bases to trimming and J lost 6 bases; unmatched junction nucleotides: 10. This CDR3 contains 16 residues. Germline V gives CDR1 SNHLY, CDR2 FYNNEI. This CDR3 is CASSKGDRGFTQPQHF. The CDR3 DNA reads as TGTGCCAGCAGTAAAGGGGACAGGGGCTTCACTCAGCCCCAGCATTTT.